One and the same sample provided the 10 T cell receptor beta chains below, sequenced in a study of blood T cell repertoires in COVID-19. Measured with immunoSEQ multiplex PCR; TCRdb has only the in-frame clones, and not every one. The sample records under 250,000 clones, 86% being singletons. Sequencing was performed on peripheral blood. The receptors here all came from a woman of 80 years or more with COVID-19, enrolled during active disease.

The chain uses TRBV19 and TRBJ1-4; D is perhaps TRBD1 (6 bases). The CDR3 is 16 amino acids. Germline V gene sequence: CDR1 LNHDA, CDR2 SQIVND (reference sequence). V lost 7 bases and J lost 0, with 15 bases in between. The CDR3 nucleotides are TGTGCCAGTACTCCTACAGGGCGGGCAACTAATGAAAAACTGTTTTTT. Its translation is CASTPTGRATNEKLFF. The entire variable domain, with the rest obtained from reference TRBV19 and TRBJ1-4, is as follows: DGGITQSPKYLFRKEGQNVTLSCEQNLNHDAMYWYRQDPGQGLRLIYYSQIVNDFQKGDIAEGYSVSREKKESFPLTVTSAQKNPTAFYLCASTPTGRATNEKLFFGSGTQLSVL.

This rearrangement joins TRBV5-3 to TRBJ2-1; 7 bases fit TRBD1. TRBV5-3 is labeled an ORF, and its function is uncertain. V shed 6 bases and J 7 bases; nucleotides not matched to a gene: 13. The CDR3 is 15 residues long. The CDR3 loop is CARNLKERTGNEQFF. Written as DNA, the CDR3 is TGTGCCAGAAACTTAAAAGAAAGGACAGGAAATGAGCAGTTCTTC.

The chain combines TRBV3-1 (or the pseudogene TRBV3-2) with TRBJ2-2; 14 positions agree with TRBD2. The length of the CDR3 is 18 residues. Germline V CDR1 and CDR2: LGHDT, YNNKEL (reference sequence). The V gene end was trimmed by 6 bases and the J gene end by 4 bases; junction bases not matched to a gene: 10. This chain's CDR3 is CASRPGLAGGAVTGELFF. Written as DNA, the CDR3 is TGTGCCAGCAGGCCCGGACTAGCGGGGGGCGCGGTCACCGGGGAGCTGTTTTTT.

V usage is TRBV28 and J usage is TRBJ2-7, with no clear D. Germline-derived CDR1 and CDR2 are MDHEN and SYDVKM. The CDR3 sequence is 12 residues long. V dropped 3 bases and J dropped 4 bases, with 7 bases sitting between them. The CDR3 nucleotides are TGTGCCAGCAGTTTCTCCAGATACGAGCAGTACTTC. The encoded protein is CASSFSRYEQYF.

V gene TRBV19 combines with J gene TRBJ2-1; 8 bases map to TRBD1. This CDR3 region has 15 residues. Germline assignment: CDR1 LNHDA and CDR2 SQIVND (reference sequence). J gave up 7 bases and V 5 bases, and 10 bases lay outside the gene matches. The CDR3 DNA sequence: TGTGCCAGTAGTTCCGACAGGGGCCGCACGAATGAGCAGTTCTTC. Its translation: CASSSDRGRTNEQFF.

This chain connects TRBV7-2 to TRBJ2-6, with D perhaps TRBD2 (6 bases). The CDR3 is 18 amino acids. The V end lost 1 base, the J end lost 3 bases, and 16 bases lay between the germline ends. Per the germline V gene, CDR1 is SGHTA and CDR2 is FQGNSA. This CDR3 reads CASSLGRLAFGGANVLTF. DNA of the CDR3: TGTGCCAGCAGCTTAGGTAGGCTAGCGTTTGGTGGGGCCAACGTCCTGACTTTC.

The chain links TRBV7-8 to TRBJ1-2; the D gene is possibly TRBD1 (5 bases). The CDR3 runs to 14 residues. V lost 0 bases and J 2 bases, leaving 7 bases between the germline ends. In germline, CDR1 is SGHVS, CDR2 FQNEAQ. The CDR3: CASSLASGNYGYTF. In nucleotides, the CDR3 is TGTGCCAGCAGCTTAGCATCAGGGAACTATGGCTACACCTTC.

This clone has just one count. The chain uses TRBV18 and TRBJ1-1; 10 bases line up with TRBD1. The CDR3 contains 15 residues. V shed 5 bases and J 4 bases; nucleotides not matched to a gene: 7. From germline, CDR1 is KGHSH and CDR2 LQKENI. In nucleotides, the CDR3 is TGTGCCAGCTCATCTTGGACAGGGGGGGGCACTGAAGCTTTCTTT. Encoded protein: CASSSWTGGGTEAFF.

The gene calls are TRBV19 and TRBJ1-2; 10 nucleotides agree with TRBD1. This CDR3 is built from 15 residues. Germline CDR1 reads LNHDA; CDR2 reads SQIVND (reference sequence). After removal of 5 bases from V and 4 bases from J, the junction contained 7 bases not matched to a gene. Here the CDR3 DNA reads TGTGCCAGTAGTCCCGAGACAGGGGGCGTCTATGGCTACACCTTC. It codes for CASSPETGGVYGYTF.

V and J are TRBV12-3 or TRBV12-4 and TRBJ1-5; unclear D gene. Trimming pared 7 bases from V and 3 bases from J, leaving 10 bases between. The CDR3 is 13 amino acids. CDR3 bases: TGTGCCAGCACCCTAGACCCCAATCAGCCCCAGCATTTT. Translating gives CASTLDPNQPQHF.